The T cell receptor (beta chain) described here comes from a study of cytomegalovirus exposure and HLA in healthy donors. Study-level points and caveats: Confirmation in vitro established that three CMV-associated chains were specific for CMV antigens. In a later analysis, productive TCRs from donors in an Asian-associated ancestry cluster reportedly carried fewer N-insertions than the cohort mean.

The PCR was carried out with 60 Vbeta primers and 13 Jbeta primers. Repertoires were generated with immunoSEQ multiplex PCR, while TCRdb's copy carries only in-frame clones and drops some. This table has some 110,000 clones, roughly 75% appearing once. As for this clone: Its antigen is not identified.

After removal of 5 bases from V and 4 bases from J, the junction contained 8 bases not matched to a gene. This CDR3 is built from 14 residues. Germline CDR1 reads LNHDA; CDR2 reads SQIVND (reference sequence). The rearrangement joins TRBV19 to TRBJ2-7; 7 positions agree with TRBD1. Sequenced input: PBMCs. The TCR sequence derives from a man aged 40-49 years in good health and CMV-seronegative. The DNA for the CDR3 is TGTGCCAGTAGTTCGAGCCGGGACAGTTACGAGCAGTACTTC. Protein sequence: CASSSSRDSYEQYF.